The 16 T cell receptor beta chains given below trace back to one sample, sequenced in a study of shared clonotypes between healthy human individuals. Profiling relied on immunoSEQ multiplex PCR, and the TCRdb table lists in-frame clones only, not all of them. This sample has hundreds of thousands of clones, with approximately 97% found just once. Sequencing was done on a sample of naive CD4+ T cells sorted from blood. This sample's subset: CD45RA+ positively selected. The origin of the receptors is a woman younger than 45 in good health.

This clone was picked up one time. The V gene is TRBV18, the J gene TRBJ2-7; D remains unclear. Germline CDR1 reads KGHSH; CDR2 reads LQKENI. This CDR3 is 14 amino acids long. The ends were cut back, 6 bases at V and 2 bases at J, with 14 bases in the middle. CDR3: CASSVGSSTYEQYF. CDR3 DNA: TGTGCCAGCTCTGTAGGCTCTTCAACCTACGAGCAGTACTTC. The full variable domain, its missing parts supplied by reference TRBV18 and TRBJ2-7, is NAGVMQNPRHLVRRRGQEARLRCSPMKGHSHVYWYRQLPEEGLKFMVYLQKENIIDESGMPKERFSAEFPKEGPSILRIQQVVRGDSAAYFCASSVGSSTYEQYFGPGTRLTVT.

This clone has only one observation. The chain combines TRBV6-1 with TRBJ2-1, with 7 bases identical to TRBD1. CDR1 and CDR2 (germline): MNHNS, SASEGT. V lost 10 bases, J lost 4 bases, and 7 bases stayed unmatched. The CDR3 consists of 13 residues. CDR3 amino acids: CANPGQKYNEQFF. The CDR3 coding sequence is TGTGCCAACCCGGGACAGAAGTACAATGAGCAGTTCTTC.

CDR3 protein: CASSARLAGGETQYF. In nucleotides, the CDR3 is TGTGCCAGCAGCGCCAGACTAGCGGGAGGAGAGACCCAGTACTTC. V gene TRBV7-9 combines with J gene TRBJ2-5, with 13 bases identical to TRBD2. The CDR3 runs 15 residues. Germline values: CDR1 SEHNR, CDR2 FQNEAQ (reference sequence). The V and J ends lost 5 bases and 4 bases, in that order; junction bases with no gene match: 4.

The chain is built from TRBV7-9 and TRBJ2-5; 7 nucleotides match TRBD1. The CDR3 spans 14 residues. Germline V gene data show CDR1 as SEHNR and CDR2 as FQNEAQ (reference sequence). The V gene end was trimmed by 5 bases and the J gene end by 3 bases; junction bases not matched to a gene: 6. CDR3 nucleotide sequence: TGTGCCAGCAGCCCGGTGACAGGGAAAGAGACCCAGTACTTC. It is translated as CASSPVTGKETQYF.

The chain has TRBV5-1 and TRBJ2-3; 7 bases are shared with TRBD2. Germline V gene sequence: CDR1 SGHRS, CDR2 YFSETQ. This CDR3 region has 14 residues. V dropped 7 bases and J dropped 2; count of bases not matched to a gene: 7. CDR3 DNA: TGCGCCAGCGGCGAAGCGGGGTTCACAGATACGCAGTATTTT. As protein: CASGEAGFTDTQYF.

The CDR3 DNA reads as TGTGCCAGCTCACCCCGGGACAGGTACACTGAAGCTTTCTTT. Protein sequence: CASSPRDRYTEAFF. The chain employs TRBV18 and TRBJ1-1; 8 nucleotides match TRBD1. V was clipped by 3 bases and J by 3 bases; unmatched bases: 3. CDR3 length equals 14 residues. Per germline, CDR1 KGHSH and CDR2 LQKENI.

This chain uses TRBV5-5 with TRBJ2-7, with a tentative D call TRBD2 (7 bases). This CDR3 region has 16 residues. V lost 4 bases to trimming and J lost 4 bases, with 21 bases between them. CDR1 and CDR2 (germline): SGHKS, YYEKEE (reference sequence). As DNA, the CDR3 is TGTGCCAGCAGCCCTACAGGGTCAGCGGGAAATTACGAGCAGTACTTC. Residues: CASSPTGSAGNYEQYF.

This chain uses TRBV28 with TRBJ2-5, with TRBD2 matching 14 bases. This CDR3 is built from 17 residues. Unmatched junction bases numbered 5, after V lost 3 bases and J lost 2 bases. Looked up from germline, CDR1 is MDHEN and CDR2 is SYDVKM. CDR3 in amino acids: CASSFGTSGGGQETQYF. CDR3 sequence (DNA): TGTGCCAGCAGTTTTGGGACTAGCGGGGGAGGGCAAGAGACCCAGTACTTC. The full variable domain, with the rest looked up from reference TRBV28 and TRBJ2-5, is DVKVTQSSRYLVKRTGEKVFLECVQDMDHENMFWYRQDPGLGLRLIYFSYDVKMKEKGDIPEGYSVSREKKERFSLILESASTNQTSMYLCASSFGTSGGGQETQYFGPGTRLLVL.

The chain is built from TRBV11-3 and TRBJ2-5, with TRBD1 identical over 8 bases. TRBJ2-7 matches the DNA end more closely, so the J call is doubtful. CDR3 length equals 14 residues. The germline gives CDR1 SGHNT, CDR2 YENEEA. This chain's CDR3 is CASSPGTGVHEQYF. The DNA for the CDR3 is TGTGCCAGCAGCCCCGGGACAGGCGTCCACGAGCAGTACTTC.

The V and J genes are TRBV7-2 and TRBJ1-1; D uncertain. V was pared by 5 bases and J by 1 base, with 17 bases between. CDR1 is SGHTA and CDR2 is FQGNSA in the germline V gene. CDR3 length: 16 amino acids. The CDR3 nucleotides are TGTGCCAGCAGCCTAGAGAAGGCGCTGTGGAACACTGAAGCTTTCTTT. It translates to CASSLEKALWNTEAFF.

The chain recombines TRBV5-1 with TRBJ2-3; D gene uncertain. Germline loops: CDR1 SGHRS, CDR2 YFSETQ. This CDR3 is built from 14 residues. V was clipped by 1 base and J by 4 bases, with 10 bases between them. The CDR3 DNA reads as TGCGCCAGCAGCTTGCAGTCGGTCTCAGATACGCAGTATTTT. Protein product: CASSLQSVSDTQYF.

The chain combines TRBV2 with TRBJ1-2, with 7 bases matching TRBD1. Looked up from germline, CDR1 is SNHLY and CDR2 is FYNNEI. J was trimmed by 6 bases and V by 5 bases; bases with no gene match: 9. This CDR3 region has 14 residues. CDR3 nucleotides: TGTGCCAGCAGTACCTACAGGGGCGCGGATGGCTACACCTTC. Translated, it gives CASSTYRGADGYTF.

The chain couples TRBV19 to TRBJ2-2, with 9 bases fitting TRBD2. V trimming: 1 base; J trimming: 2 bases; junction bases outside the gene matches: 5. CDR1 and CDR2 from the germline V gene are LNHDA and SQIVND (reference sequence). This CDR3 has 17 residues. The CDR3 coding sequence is TGTGCCAGTAGTATAGGACTAGCGGACTTTAACACCGGGGAGCTGTTTTTT. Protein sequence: CASSIGLADFNTGELFF.

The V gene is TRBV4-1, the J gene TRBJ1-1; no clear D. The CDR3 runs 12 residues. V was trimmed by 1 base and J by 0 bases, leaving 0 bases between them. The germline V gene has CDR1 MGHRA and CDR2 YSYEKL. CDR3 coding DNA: TGCGCCAGCAGCCAAGTGAACACTGAAGCTTTCTTT. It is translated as CASSQVNTEAFF.

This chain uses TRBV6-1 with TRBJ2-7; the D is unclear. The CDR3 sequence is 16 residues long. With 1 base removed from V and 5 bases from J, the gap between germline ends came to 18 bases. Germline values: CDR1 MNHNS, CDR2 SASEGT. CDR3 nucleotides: TGTGCCAGCAGTGAAGGAAAGGGCCGCGCAATCCACGAGCAGTACTTC. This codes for CASSEGKGRAIHEQYF.

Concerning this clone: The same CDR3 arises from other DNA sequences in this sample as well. CDR3 sequence (DNA): TGCGCCAGCAGCCCGACCACAGGGTATGGGGAGCTGTTTTTT. It translates to CASSPTTGYGELFF. The chain couples TRBV5-1 to TRBJ2-2, with D possibly matching TRBD1 (6 bases). The CDR3 length is 14 residues. The germline V and J ends were trimmed by 4 bases and 8 bases, with 15 bases remaining between them. Germline CDR1 reads SGHRS; CDR2 reads YFSETQ.